This T cell receptor (beta chain) was observed in a study of chemoradiotherapy in HPV16-positive cancers. As for the study in general: A couple of HPV16-positive patients' cells yielded candidate HPV-specific clones and common motifs. Study observations and caveats: Candidate HPV-specific clones and E7-related TCR motifs grew in tumor during treatment. The functional HPV-specific definition rests on just a couple of HPV16-positive patients.

TCRdb's table, derived via immunoSEQ multiplex PCR, lists solely in-frame clones and lacks some. In the table there are approximately 28,000 clones, about 90% of which are singletons. Repeated repertoire sampling spanned the course of chemoradiotherapy. On this clone: The antigen remains undetermined.

The sample consisted of blood, taken from a patient who underwent chemoradiotherapy. The source of this sequence is a human donor with HPV-associated anogenital cancer.

The CDR3 nucleotides read TGTGCCAGCAGCGGGTTAGCGGGGGGGCCGGAGGCCAACGTCCTGACTTTC. It yields the protein CASSGLAGGPEANVLTF. The chain employs TRBV7-9 and TRBJ2-6, with 11 bases that match TRBD2. V lost 5 bases to trimming and J lost 6 bases; unmatched junction nucleotides: 9. The germline V gene encodes CDR1 SEHNR and CDR2 FQNEAQ (reference sequence). CDR3 size: 17 residues.